This T cell receptor beta chain comes out of a study of blood T cell repertoires in COVID-19. Assay: immunoSEQ multiplex PCR; the TCRdb copy retains only in-frame clones and omits some. The sample records about 200,000 clones, 80% to 95% being singletons. The V gene end was trimmed by 7 bases and the J gene end by 6 bases; junction bases not matched to a gene: 9. The V gene's germline CDR1 is SNHLY and CDR2 FYNNEI. The CDR3 totals 16 residues. The sequenced material came from peripheral blood. The origin of this receptor is a man in his 60s with COVID-19, enrolled during active disease. The chain joins TRBV2 to TRBJ2-2, with 12 bases that match TRBD2. The CDR3 DNA is TGTGCCAGCACCTTAAGAACTAGCGGGGGGTCCGGGGAGCTGTTTTTT. Its protein product is CASTLRTSGGSGELFF.